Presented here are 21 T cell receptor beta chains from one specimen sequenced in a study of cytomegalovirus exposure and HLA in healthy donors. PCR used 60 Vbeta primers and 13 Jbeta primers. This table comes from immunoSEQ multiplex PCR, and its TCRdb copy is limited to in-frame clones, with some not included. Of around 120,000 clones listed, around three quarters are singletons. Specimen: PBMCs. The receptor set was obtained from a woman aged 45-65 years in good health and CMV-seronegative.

The CDR3 nucleotides read TGCAGCGTTGGATCTACCGGGACTTCTGGAAACACCATATATTTT. Its protein is CSVGSTGTSGNTIYF. V is TRBV29-1 and J is TRBJ1-3; TRBD1 is a possible D gene (5 bases). This CDR3 contains 15 residues. Trimming shortened V by 4 bases and J by 1 base, and 14 bases separated the two germline ends. Germline V gives CDR1 SQVTM, CDR2 ANQGSEA.

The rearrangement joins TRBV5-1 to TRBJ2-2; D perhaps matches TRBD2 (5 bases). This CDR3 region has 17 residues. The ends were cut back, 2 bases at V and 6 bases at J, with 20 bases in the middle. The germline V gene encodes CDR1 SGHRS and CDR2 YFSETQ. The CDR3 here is CASSFASRAVPPGELFF. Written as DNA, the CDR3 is TGCGCCAGCAGCTTTGCGAGCAGAGCGGTACCCCCCGGGGAGCTGTTTTTT.

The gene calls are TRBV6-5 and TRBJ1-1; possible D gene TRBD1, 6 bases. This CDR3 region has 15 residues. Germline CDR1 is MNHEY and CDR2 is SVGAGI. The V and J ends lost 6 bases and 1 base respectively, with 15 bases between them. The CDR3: CASSLLGQSNTEAFF. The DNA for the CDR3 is TGTGCCAGCAGCCTACTCGGACAGTCGAACACTGAAGCTTTCTTT.

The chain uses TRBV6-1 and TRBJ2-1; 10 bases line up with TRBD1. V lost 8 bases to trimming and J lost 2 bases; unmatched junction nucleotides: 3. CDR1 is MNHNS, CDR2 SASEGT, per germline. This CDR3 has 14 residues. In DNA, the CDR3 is TGTGCCAGCCAGACAGGGGGCGCCTACAATGAGCAGTTCTTC. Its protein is CASQTGGAYNEQFF.

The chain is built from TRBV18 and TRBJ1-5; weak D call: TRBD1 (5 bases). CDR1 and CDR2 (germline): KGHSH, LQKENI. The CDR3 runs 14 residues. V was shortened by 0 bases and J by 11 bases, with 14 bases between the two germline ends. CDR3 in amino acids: CASSPPVGGAAQHF. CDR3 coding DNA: TGTGCCAGCTCACCACCGGTGGGAGGGGCAGCCCAGCATTTT. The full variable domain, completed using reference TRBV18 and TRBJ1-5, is NAGVMQNPRHLVRRRGQEARLRCSPMKGHSHVYWYRQLPEEGLKFMVYLQKENIIDESGMPKERFSAEFPKEGPSILRIQQVVRGDSAAYFCASSPPVGGAAQHFGDGTRLSIL.

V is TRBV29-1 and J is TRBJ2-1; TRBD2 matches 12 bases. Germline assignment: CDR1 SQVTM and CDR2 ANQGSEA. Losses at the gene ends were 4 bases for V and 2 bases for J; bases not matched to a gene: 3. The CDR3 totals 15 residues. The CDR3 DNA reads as TGCAGCGTTGGGACTAGCGGGAACCCCTACAATGAGCAGTTCTTC. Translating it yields CSVGTSGNPYNEQFF.

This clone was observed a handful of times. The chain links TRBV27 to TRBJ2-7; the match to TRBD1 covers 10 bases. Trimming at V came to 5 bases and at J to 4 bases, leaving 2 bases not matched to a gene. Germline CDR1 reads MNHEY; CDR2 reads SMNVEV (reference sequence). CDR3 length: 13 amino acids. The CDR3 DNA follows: TGTGCCAGCAGTCGGGGACAGGGGTACGAGCAGTACTTC. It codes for CASSRGQGYEQYF.

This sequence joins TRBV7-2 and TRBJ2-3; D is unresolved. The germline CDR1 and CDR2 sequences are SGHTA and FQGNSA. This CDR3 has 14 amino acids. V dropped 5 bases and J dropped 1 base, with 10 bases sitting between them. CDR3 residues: CASSPESGTDTQYF. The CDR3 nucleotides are TGTGCCAGCAGCCCCGAAAGCGGCACAGATACGCAGTATTTT.

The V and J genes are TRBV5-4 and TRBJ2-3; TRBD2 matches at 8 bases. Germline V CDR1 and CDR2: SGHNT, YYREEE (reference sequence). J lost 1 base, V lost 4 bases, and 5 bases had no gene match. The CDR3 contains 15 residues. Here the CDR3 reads CASSRGGVGTDTQYF. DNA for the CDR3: TGTGCCAGCAGCCGGGGGGGCGTGGGCACAGATACGCAGTATTTT.

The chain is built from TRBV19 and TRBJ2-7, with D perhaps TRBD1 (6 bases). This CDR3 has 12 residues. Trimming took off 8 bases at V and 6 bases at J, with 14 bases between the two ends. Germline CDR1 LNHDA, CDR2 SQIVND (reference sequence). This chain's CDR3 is CASQQTGSEQYF. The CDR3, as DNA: TGTGCCAGTCAACAGACAGGCTCCGAGCAGTACTTC.

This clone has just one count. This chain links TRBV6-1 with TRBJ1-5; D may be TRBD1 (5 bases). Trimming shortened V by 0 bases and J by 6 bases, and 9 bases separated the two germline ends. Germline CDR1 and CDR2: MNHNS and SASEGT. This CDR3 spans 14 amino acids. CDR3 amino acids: CASSEAQGAQPQHF. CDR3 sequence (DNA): TGTGCCAGCAGTGAAGCCCAGGGTGCTCAGCCCCAGCATTTT.

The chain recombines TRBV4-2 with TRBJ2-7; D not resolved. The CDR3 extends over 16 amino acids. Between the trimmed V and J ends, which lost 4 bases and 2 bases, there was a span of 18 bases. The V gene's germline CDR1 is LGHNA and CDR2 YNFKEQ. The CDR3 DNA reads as TGTGCCAGCAGCCGGCGGTTGGATGAGGAAGCCTACGAGCAGTACTTC. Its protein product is CASSRRLDEEAYEQYF.

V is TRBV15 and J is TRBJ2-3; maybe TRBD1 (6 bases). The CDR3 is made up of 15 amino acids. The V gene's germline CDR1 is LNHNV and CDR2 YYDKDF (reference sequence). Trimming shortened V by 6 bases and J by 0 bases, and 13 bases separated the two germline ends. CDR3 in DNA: TGTGCCACCAGTGGCGACAGGCAAAGCACAGATACGCAGTATTTT. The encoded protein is CATSGDRQSTDTQYF.

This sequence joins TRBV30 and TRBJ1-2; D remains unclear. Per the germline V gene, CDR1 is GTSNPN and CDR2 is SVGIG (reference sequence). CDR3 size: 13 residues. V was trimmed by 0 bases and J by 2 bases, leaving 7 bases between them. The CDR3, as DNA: TGTGCCTGGAGTGTACAAAAAAACTATGGCTACACCTTC. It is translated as CAWSVQKNYGYTF.

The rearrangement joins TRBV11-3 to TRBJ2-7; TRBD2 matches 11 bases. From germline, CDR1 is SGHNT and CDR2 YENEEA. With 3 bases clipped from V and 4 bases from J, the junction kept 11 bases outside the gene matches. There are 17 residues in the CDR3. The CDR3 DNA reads TGTGCCAGCAGCTTCCCACCACGGCTAGCGGGAGGTTACGAGCAGTACGTC. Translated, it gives CASSFPPRLAGGYEQYV.

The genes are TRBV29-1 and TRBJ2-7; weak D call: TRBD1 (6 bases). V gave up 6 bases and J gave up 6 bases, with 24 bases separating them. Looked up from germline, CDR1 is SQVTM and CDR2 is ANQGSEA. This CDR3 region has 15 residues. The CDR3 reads CSVDPQGSGLREQYF. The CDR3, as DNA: TGCAGCGTCGATCCACAGGGCTCGGGGCTCCGCGAGCAGTACTTC.

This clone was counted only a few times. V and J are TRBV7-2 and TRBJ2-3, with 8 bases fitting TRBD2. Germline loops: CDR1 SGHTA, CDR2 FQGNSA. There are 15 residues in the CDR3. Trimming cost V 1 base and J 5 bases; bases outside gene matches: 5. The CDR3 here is CASSLDSGGVDTQYF. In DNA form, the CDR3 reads TGTGCCAGCAGCTTAGATTCGGGAGGGGTAGATACGCAGTATTTT.

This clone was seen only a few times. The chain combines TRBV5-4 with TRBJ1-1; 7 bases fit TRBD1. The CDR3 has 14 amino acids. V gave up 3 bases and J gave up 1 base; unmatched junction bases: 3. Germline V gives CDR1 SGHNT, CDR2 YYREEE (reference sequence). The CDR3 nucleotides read TGTGCCAGCAGCTCCCGGGACAGGAACACTGAAGCTTTCTTT. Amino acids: CASSSRDRNTEAFF.

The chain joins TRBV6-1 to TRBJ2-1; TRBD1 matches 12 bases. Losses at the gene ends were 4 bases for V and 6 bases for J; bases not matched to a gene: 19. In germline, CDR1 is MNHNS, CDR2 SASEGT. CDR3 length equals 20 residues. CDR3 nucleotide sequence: TGTGCCAGCAGTGCGCGGGGACAGGGGGCAATTCCCCGAGAAGGCAATGAGCAGTTCTTC. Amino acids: CASSARGQGAIPREGNEQFF.

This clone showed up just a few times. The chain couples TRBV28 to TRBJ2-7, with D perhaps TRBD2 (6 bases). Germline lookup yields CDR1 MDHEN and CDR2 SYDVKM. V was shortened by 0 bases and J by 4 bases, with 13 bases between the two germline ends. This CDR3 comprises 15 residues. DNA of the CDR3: TGTGCCAGCAGTTTATGGGTCAGGGCGGGGTACGAGCAGTACTTC. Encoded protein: CASSLWVRAGYEQYF.

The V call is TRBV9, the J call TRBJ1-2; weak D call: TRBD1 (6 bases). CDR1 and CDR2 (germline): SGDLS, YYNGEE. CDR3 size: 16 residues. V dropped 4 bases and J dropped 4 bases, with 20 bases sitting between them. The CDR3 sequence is CASSPAGGRDSYGYTF. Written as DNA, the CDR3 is TGTGCCAGCAGCCCAGCGGGGGGGCGGGATAGCTATGGCTACACCTTC. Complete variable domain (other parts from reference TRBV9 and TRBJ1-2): DSGVTQTPKHLITATGQRVTLRCSPRSGDLSVYWYQQSLDQGLQFLIQYYNGEERAKGNILERFSAQQFPDLHSELNLSSLELGDSALYFCASSPAGGRDSYGYTFGSGTRLTVV.